This TCR beta chain originates from a study of beta chain features in type 1 diabetes (dated by TCRdb to 2016 to 2019). At the level of the whole study: Patients and healthy donors did not differ in mean age, gender distribution, total cell number or subset yield. In the study, TCRB repertoires of sorted circulating CD4+ T cell subsets from recently diagnosed type 1 diabetes patients were compared with those of matched healthy donors. A total of roughly 98,000,000 sorted cells were examined across all samples, and RNA yield correlated strongly with the number of cells per subset. Regulatory and stem cell-like memory subsets were obtained from only 8 patients and roughly eight healthy donors, while naive and central memory subsets were obtained from all 30 or so donors.

The CDR3 starts with the cysteine, ends with the phenylalanine, and has 14 residues. Solely the CDR3 DNA is kept, with 42 bases framed from the first base. V and J lose 1 base and 0 bases, and a span of 7 bases separates them. CDR1 SGHTS and CDR2 YDEGEE were looked up in the germline V gene. Points the paper makes about the study in general: Naive, central memory and regulatory TCRB repertoires appeared to be more similar among patients than among healthy donors. Shorter templates might be favored by PCR, yet because patient and control samples were amplified and corrected together, any such skew would affect both groups equally. Because cDNA rather than genomic DNA was sequenced, highly expressing activated cells could have been over-represented, although no difference in activation and CD3 levels was found between groups. At VDJ recombination sites, type 1 diabetes patients had fewer insertions and more deleted nucleotides, which implies abnormalities in thymic rearrangement. In all four CD4+ subsets, TCRB CDR3 length was moderately but significantly shorter in type 1 diabetes patients. Because small numbers of individuals were included in the HLA sub-analyses, any influence of HLA type on TCRB rearrangement was left unresolved.

This clone was counted only a few times. There is no known antigen for this receptor. No quality values exist for individual bases; no much larger clone is one base distant. The High Capacity cDNA Reverse Transcription Kit was used to reverse transcribe all of the isolated RNA, meaning that expressed TCRB transcripts were what got sequenced. Naive, central memory and regulatory T cell samples underwent deep immunoSEQ sequencing, averaging about 3.3 million total reads per sample. After sorted cells were lysed in RLT buffer, RNA was extracted with DNase-treated RNeasy Micro or Mini kits, with the choice depending on cell number. Each cell subset was processed separately to prevent cross-contamination, with patient and healthy donor samples processed together. Using the immunoSEQ multiplex PCR, TCRB sequences were amplified from cDNA into 87-bp fragments spanning the CDR3 region. Sequencing of the amplicons was done on the Illumina HiSeq platform. The published analysis was carried out like this. Synthetic template baselines were used to correct PCR bias computationally, reads within Hamming distance 2 were collapsed, and singletons that could not be merged were discarded. Reads were aligned against IMGT to assign V, D and J genes, CDR3 length and insertions or deletions at six rearrangement sites. Clonotype counts were normalized to sorted cell number within each subset before computing true diversity and Gini coefficients with the tcR R package. The overlap coefficient, calculated on TCRB nucleotide sequences, was used to measure repertoire sharing. Out-of-frame TCRB sequences from naive cells were analyzed to stand in for the pre-selection repertoire. TCRdb's version of the immuneACCESS table is confined to in-frame rearrangements and falls short of the full clone set. An unresolved V gene accounts for under half of the shortfall where checked; the remainder is of unknown origin. V, J and clone size derive from that table, while D and trimming were established from the DNA sequence. Within this sample are under 400,000 clones, with around 13% of them counted one time only. The ten largest make up roughly 0.017% of the sample.

Each donor gave one peripheral blood draw, averaging roughly 100 mL, which was collected into heparinised tubes. Naive, central memory, regulatory and stem cell-like memory CD4+ T cells were sorted on a BD FACSAria II using a panel including CD45RO, CCR7, CD25, CD127, CD95 and CD27. Every sorted population had a purity above 95%. PBMCs were isolated right away by Lymphoprep density gradient centrifugation and were stained directly, without culture. So that batch effects would be minimized, each experiment stained and sorted samples in pairs, pairing one healthy donor with one patient. Source material: naive CD4+ T cells from blood. In the paper's terms, the cell subset or site label means: true naive CD4+ T cells. This clonotype originated in a man aged 18 to 29 in good health. This receptor chain uses TRBV5-8 and TRBJ1-2; the D gene cannot be resolved reliably. The nucleotide sequence reads TGTGCCAGCAGCTTGACAGTTACTAACTATGGCTACACCTTC. Protein translation: CASSLTVTNYGYTF.